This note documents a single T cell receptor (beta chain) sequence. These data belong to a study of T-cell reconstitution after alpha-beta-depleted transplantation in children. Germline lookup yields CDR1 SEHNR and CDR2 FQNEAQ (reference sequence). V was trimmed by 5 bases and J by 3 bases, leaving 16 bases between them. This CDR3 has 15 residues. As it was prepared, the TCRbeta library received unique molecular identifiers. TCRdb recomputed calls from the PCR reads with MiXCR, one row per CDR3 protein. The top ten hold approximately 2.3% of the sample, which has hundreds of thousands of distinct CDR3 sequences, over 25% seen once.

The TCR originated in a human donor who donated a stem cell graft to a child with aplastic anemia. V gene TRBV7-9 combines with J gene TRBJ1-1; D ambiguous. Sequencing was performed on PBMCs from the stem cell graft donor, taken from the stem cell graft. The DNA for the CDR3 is TGTGCCAGCAGCGTGGGTGCGGCCGGGGACACTGAAGCTTTCTTT. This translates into CASSVGAAGDTEAFF.